Listed here is a single T cell receptor beta chain. The CDR3 length is 16 residues. J gave up 5 bases and V 0 bases, and 8 bases lay outside the gene matches. Germline-derived CDR1 and CDR2 are SGHRS and YFSETQ. This sample was taken from a study of T cell changes during pregnancy in multiple sclerosis. Repertoires were generated with immunoSEQ multiplex PCR, while TCRdb's copy carries only in-frame clones and drops some. The sample has 30,000 to 35,000 clones, 90% seen once. The chain recombines TRBV5-1 with TRBJ1-1, with 9 bases fitting TRBD1. The clonotype was recovered from a female donor with multiple sclerosis, enrolled in a pregnancy study. This specimen was CD8+ T cells from peripheral blood mononuclear cells, taken before pregnancy. The CDR3, as DNA: TGCGCCAGCAGCTTGGCGGGACAGGGAAGGGGGACTGAAGCTTTCTTT. It codes for CASSLAGQGRGTEAFF. Looking up the rest from reference TRBV5-1 and TRBJ1-1 gives the full variable domain: KAGVTQTPRYLIKTRGQQVTLSCSPISGHRSVSWYQQTPGQGLQFLFEYFSETQRNKGNFPGRFSGRQFSNSRSEMNVSTLELGDSALYLCASSLAGQGRGTEAFFGQGTRLTVV.